This T cell receptor beta chain originates from a study of tumor-infiltrating lymphocytes in primary liver carcinoma. Overall study: Enrolled patients were male and female, aged 30 to 69 years. Tumors, staged T1-T3 N0M0, spanned roughly 4 to 11 cm. Sample yields of productive TCRbeta reads, ranging from roughly 3.5 to 7.13 million, were similar across tissue types. Broader study findings: Relative to tumor region pairs, the tumor-adjacent and tumor-blood pairs showed overlap that was lower.

CDR3 size: 14 residues. Germline CDR1 and CDR2: MDHEN and SYDVKM. The trim removed 6 bases at V and 8 bases at J, leaving 7 bases unmatched. A constant-region primer served to make TCR beta cDNA from about 500 ng total RNA. Slightly modified ARM-PCR, run as three nested multiplex PCR rounds, produced the TCR beta libraries. The first two PCR rounds, around 10 cycles each, used TRBV1-TRBV30 forward primers and a C-beta reverse primer. TCRdb reanalysed the multiplex PCR reads using MiXCR and keeps one entry per CDR3 protein. The sample shows 90,000 to 150,000 distinct CDR3 sequences, approximately 71% of them seen only once. In its sample, this clonotype was seen a few times. The antigen is undetermined. RNA and DNA were co-extracted from roughly 20-30 mg of unsorted bulk tissue.

V gene TRBV28 combines with J gene TRBJ2-4; TRBD1 matches at 10 bases. The TCR was taken from a woman aged 55-75 years with primary liver carcinoma and hepatitis B virus infection. Sequencing was performed on tumor-adjacent normal liver tissue. The CDR3 DNA reads as TGTGCCAGCAGGGGGACAGGGGTTCTGCACATTCAGTACTTC. Its protein is CASRGTGVLHIQYF.